These T cell receptor beta chains were read from a single sample in a study of blood T cell repertoires in COVID-19. Measured with immunoSEQ multiplex PCR; TCRdb has only the in-frame clones, and not every one. The data show tens of thousands of clones, 80% seen once. The specimen sequenced was peripheral blood. Receptors were obtained from a man aged 70-80 years who had recovered from COVID-19. CDR3s include the opening cysteine and the closing phenylalanine or tryptophan. D genes are given only for firm matches. Only part of the rows carry a size: once, few, many, or a class if the clone is expanded.

TRBJ1-2 TRBV4-2 once 15 - TGTGCCAGCAGCCCCTCACCGGGACTGATCTATGGCTACACCTTC CASSPSPGLIYGYTF
TRBJ1-5 TRBV23-1 - 16 - TGCGCCAGCACCCGCCGGGGGGGCCCTAACAATCAGCCCCAGCATTTT CASTRRGGPNNQPQHF
TRBJ2-2 TRBV7-2 - 14 - TGTGCCAGCAGCAGCGGCGCGAACACCGGGGAGCTGTTTTTT CASSSGANTGELFF
TRBJ2-2 TRBV5-1 - 15 - TGCGCCAGCAGCCCCGGGATTCCGAACACCGGGGAGCTGTTTTTT CASSPGIPNTGELFF
TRBJ2-5 TRBV28 - 13 - TGTGCCACCAGGCAGGGTCACCAAGAGACCCAGTACTTC CATRQGHQETQYF
TRBJ1-5 TRBV2 - 13 - TGTGCCAGTTGCCGGGGGGGCAATCAGCCCCAGCATTTT CASCRGGNQPQHF
TRBJ2-2 TRBV7-3 - 16 - TGTGCCAGCAGCTTAAGTAGCTCTCCCTTTCCCGGGGAGCTGTTTTTT CASSLSSSPFPGELFF
TRBJ2-7 TRBV6-5 - 14 TRBD1 TGTGCCAGCAGGACGTTGGACAGGGGTGACGAGCAGTACTTC CASRTLDRGDEQYF
TRBJ2-7 TRBV14 - 13 TRBD1 TGTGCCAGCAGCCAGGGGACAGAAGGCGAGCAGTACTTC CASSQGTEGEQYF
TRBJ1-6 TRBV3-1/TRBV3-2 - 16 - TGTGCCAGCAGCCAAGCTCCAGGGTTGGGGAATTCACCCCTCCACTTT CASSQAPGLGNSPLHF